This T cell receptor (beta chain) was captured by sequencing in a study of OX40 agonist ivuxolimab in advanced cancers. About the study: Dose-escalation subjects each had hepatocellular carcinoma, melanoma, renal cell or head and neck cancer. Therapy given before enrollment (anti-PD-1, anti-PD-L1 or anti-CTLA-4) was allowed, and approximately 40% had some. Regarding the study as a whole: Normalized T-cell clonal expansion was also low in some nonresponders.

In the case of this clone: What it recognizes is unknown.

Generated by immunoSEQ multiplex PCR, the TCRdb table keeps only in-frame clones and is missing some. The table has about 88,000 clones, about 83% seen once; the top ten hold about 1.5%. The sequences come from CD4+ or CD8+ T cells sorted from blood, collected in a trial of the OX40 agonist ivuxolimab. This TCR was sampled from an adult with an advanced solid tumor such as melanoma, head and neck, liver or kidney cancer.

This CDR3 reads CASSSRTGSYEQYF. The CDR3 DNA is TGTGCCAGCAGCTCCCGGACAGGCTCCTACGAGCAGTACTTC. V gene TRBV7-2 combines with J gene TRBJ2-7; 7 nucleotides align to TRBD1. The CDR3 is 14 residues long. Germline CDR1 SGHTA, CDR2 FQGNSA. V gave up 4 bases and J gave up 0 bases; unmatched junction bases: 3. Full variable domain (rest looked up from reference TRBV7-2 and TRBJ2-7): GAGVSQSPSNKVTEKGKDVELRCDPISGHTALYWYRQSLGQGLEFLIYFQGNSAPDKSGLPSDRFSAERTGGSVSTLTIQRTQQEDSAVYLCASSSRTGSYEQYFGPGTRLTVT.